The entry below gives a single T cell receptor beta chain sequence along with its context. CDR3 length: 19 amino acids. The germline gives CDR1 SGHTA, CDR2 FQGTGA. V dropped 5 bases and J dropped 6; count of bases not matched to a gene: 16. Original methodology: ImmunoSEQ output held junction-only sequences without quality scores, so filtering differed. TCRdb keeps only in-frame clones here, not all; method: immunoSEQ multiplex PCR. V and J calls and clone size come straight from that table; D and trimming were deduced from the DNA. The table records about 480,000 clones, about 80% of them present only once. The record originates from a study of shared clonotypes between healthy human individuals. Every one of the donors was a Caucasian adult that lived in Nashville, Tennessee. It was tens of millions of PBMCs that unsorted samples used for genomic DNA.

The genes are TRBV7-3 and TRBJ2-1, with 13 bases lining up with TRBD2. Sequenced material: PBMCs. The TCR comes from a middle-aged woman in good health. Some clones in this sample may be carry-over from other donors' samples. The CDR3 region has the DNA TGTGCCAGCAGCACACGACAGGCCCCGGGACTAGCGGGAACCAATGAGCAGTTCTTC. This translates into CASSTRQAPGLAGTNEQFF.